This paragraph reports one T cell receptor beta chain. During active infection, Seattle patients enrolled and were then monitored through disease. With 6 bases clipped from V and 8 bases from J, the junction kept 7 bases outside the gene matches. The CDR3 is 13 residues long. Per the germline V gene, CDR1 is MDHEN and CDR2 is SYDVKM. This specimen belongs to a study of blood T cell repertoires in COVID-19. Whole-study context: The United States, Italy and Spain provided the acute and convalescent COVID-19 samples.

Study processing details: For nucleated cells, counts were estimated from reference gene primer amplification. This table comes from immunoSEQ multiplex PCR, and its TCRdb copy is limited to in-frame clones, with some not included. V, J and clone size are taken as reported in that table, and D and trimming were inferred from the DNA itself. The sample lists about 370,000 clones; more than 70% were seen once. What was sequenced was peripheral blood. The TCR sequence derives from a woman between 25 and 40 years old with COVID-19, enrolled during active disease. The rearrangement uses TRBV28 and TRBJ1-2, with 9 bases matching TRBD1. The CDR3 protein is CASSTGTGQGYTF. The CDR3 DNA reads TGTGCCAGCAGCACGGGGACAGGGCAAGGCTACACCTTC.